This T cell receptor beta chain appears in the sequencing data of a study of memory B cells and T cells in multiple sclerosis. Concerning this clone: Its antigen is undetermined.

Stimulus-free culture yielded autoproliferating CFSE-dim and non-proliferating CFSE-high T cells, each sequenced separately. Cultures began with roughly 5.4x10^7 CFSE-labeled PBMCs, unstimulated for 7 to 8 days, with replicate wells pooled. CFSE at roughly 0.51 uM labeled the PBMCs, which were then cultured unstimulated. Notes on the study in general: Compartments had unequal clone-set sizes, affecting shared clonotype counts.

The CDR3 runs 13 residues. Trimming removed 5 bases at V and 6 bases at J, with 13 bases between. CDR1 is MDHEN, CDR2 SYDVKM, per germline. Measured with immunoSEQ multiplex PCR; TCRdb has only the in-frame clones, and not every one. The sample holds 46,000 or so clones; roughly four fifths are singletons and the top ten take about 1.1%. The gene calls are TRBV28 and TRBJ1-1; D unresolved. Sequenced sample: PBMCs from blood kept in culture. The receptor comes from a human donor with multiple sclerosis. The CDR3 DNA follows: TGTGCCAGCAGTACCCGAAAACTGTCTGAAGCTTTCTTT. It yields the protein CASSTRKLSEAFF.